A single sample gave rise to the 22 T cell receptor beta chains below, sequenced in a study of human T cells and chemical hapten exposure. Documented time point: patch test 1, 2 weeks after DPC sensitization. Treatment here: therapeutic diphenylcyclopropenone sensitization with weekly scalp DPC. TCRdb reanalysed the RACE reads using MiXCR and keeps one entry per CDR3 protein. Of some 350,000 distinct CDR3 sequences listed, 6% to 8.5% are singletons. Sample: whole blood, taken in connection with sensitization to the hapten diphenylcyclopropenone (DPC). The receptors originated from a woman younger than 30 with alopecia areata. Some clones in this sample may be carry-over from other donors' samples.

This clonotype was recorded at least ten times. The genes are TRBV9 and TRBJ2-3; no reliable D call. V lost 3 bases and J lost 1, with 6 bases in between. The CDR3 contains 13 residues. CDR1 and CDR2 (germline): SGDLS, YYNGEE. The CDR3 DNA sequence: TGTGCCAGCAGCGCGGACCGCACAGATACGCAGTATTTT. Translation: CASSADRTDTQYF.

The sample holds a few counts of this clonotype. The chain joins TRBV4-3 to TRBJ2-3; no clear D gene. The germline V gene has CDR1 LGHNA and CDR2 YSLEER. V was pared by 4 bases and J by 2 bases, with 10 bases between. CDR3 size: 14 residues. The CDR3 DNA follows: TGCGCCAGCAGCCTTGGTCTTGTCACAGATACGCAGTATTTT. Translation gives CASSLGLVTDTQYF.

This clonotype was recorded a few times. The CDR3 sequence is CASSDVGFGGTQYF. The CDR3 coding sequence is TGTGCCAGCAGCGACGTAGGGTTCGGGGGGACCCAGTACTTC. The V call is TRBV11-2, the J call TRBJ2-5; possible D gene TRBD2, 6 bases. This CDR3 is built from 14 residues. The V and J ends lost 5 bases and 7 bases respectively, with 17 bases between them. Germline V gives CDR1 SGHAT, CDR2 FQNNGV.

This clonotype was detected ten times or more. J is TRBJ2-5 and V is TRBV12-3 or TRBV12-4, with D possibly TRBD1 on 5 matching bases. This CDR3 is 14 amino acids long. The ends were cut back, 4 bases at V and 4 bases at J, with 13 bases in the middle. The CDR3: CASSSPMGLETQYF. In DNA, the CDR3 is TGTGCCAGCAGTTCCCCTATGGGGCTAGAGACCCAGTACTTC.

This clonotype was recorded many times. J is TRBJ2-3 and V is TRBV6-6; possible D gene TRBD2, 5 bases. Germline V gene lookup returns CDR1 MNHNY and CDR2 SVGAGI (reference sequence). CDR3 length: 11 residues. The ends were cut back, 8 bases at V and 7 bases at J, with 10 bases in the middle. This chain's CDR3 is CASSGEHTQYF. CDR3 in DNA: TGTGCCAGCTCCGGGGAACATACGCAGTATTTT.

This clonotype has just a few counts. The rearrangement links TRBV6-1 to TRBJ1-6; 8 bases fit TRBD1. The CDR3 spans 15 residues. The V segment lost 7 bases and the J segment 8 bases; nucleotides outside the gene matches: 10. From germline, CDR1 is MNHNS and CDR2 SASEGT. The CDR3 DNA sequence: TGTGCCAGCAACTCCGGACAGGGCACCTATTCACCCCTCCACTTT. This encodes CASNSGQGTYSPLHF.

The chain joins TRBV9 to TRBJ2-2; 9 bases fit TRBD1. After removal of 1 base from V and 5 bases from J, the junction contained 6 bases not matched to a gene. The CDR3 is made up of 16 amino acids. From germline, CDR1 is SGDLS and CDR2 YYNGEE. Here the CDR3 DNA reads TGTGCCAGCAGCGTAACAGGGGGCGCGAGTACCGGGGAGCTGTTTTTT. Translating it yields CASSVTGGASTGELFF.

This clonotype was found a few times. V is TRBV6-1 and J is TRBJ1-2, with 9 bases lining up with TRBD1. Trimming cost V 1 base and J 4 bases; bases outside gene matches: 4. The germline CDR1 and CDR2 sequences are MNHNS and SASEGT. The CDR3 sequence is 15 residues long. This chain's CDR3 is CASSEGTGASYGYTF. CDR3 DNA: TGTGCCAGCAGTGAAGGGACAGGGGCTTCCTATGGCTACACCTTC.

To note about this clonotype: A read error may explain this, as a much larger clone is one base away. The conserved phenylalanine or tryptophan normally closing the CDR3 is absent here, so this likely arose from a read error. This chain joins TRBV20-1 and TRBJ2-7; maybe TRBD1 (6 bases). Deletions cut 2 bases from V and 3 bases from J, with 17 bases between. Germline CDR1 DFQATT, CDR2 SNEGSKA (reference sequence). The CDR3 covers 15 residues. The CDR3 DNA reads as TGCAGTGCTAGACCCCCGGGACATAGGGTCTACGAGCAGTACTAC. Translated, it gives CSARPPGHRVYEQYY.

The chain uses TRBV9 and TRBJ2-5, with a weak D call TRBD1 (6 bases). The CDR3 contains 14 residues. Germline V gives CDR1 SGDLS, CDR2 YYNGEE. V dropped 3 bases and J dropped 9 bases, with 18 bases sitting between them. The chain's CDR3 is CASSGRDTSSAQYF. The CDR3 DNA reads TGTGCCAGCAGCGGCCGGGACACTTCCTCGGCCCAGTACTTC.

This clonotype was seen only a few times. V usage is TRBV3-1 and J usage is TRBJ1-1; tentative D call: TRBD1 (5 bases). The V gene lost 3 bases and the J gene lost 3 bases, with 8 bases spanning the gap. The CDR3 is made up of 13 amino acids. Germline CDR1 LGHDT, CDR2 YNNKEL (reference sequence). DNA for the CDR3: TGTGCCAGCAGCCAGGGGGTGCACACTGAAGCTTTCTTT. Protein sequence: CASSQGVHTEAFF. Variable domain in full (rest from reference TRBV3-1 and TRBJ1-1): DTAVSQTPKYLVTQMGNDKSIKCEQNLGHDTMYWYKQDSKKFLKIMFSYNNKELIINETVPNRFSPKSPDKAHLNLHINSLELGDSAVYFCASSQGVHTEAFFGQGTRLTVV.

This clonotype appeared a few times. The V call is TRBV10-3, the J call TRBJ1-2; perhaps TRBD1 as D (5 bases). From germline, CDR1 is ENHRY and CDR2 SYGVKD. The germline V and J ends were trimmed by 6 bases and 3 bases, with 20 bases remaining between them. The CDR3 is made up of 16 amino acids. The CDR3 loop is CAISPGRGRSDYGYTF. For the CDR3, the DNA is TGTGCCATCAGCCCCGGACGGGGGAGGAGTGACTATGGCTACACCTTC.

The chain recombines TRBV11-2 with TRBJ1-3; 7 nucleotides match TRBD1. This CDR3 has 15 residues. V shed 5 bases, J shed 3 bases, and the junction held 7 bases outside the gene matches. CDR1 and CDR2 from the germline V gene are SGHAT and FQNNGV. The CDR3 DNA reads TGTGCCAGCAGCGGAAGAGACAGGGTTGGAAACACCATATATTTT. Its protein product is CASSGRDRVGNTIYF.

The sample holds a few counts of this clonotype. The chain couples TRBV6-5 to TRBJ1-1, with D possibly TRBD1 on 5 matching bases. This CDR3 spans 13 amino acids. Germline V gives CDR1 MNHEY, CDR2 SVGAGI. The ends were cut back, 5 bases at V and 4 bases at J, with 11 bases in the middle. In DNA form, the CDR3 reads TGTGCCAGCAGTAGACAGTCTCGCACTGAAGCTTTCTTT. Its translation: CASSRQSRTEAFF.

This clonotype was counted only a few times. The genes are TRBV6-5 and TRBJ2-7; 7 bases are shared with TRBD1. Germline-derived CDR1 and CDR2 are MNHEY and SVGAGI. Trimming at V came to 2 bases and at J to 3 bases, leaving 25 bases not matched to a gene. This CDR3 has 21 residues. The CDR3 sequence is CASSYPPLQGSGDLVIYEQYF. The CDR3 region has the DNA TGTGCCAGCAGTTACCCCCCATTACAGGGGTCCGGGGACCTGGTCATCTACGAGCAGTACTTC.

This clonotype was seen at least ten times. This chain's CDR3 is CASSSRTSGGRYNEQFF. The DNA of the CDR3 is TGTGCCAGCAGTTCCCGGACTAGCGGGGGCCGCTACAATGAGCAGTTCTTC. V and J are TRBV28 and TRBJ2-1, with TRBD2 matching 13 bases. V trimming: 4 bases; J trimming: 3 bases; junction bases outside the gene matches: 6. The CDR3 extends over 17 amino acids. Germline values: CDR1 MDHEN, CDR2 SYDVKM.

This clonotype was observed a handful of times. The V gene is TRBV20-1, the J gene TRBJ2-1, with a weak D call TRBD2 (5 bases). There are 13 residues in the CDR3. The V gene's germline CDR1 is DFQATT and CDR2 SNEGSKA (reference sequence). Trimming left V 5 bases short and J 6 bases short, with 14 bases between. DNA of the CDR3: TGCAGTGCTCTCCCCCCTAGCCCCAATGAGCAGTTCTTC. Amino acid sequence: CSALPPSPNEQFF.

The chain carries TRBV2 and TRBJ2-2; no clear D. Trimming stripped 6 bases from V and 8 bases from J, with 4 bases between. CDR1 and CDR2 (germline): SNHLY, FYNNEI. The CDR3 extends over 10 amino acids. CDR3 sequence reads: CASSLGELFF. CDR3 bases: TGTGCCAGCAGCTTAGGGGAGCTGTTTTTT. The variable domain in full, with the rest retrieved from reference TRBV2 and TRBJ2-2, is EPEVTQTPSHQVTQMGQEVILRCVPISNHLYFYWYRQILGQKVEFLVSFYNNEISEKSEIFDDQFSVERPDGSNFTLKIRSTKLEDSAMYFCASSLGELFFGEGSRLTVL.

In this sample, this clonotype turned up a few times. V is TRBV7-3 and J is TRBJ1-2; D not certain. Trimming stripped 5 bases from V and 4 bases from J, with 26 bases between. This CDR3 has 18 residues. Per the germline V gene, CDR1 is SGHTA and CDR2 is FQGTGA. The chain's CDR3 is CASSPNLNLGPAGYGYTF. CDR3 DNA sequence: TGTGCCAGCAGCCCAAACCTAAACTTAGGCCCGGCGGGCTATGGCTACACCTTC.

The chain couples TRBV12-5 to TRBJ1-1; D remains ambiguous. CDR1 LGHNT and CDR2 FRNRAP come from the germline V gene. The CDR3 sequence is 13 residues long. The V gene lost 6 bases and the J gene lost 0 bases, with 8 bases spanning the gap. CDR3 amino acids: CASGFSMNTEAFF. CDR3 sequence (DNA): TGTGCTAGTGGCTTCTCTATGAACACTGAAGCTTTCTTT.

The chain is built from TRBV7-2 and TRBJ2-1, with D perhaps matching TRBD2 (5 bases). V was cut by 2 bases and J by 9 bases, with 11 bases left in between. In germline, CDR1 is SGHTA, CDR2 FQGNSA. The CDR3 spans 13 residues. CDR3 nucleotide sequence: TGTGCCAGCAGCTTAAGGCGGGCTAGTGAGCAGTTCTTC. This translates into CASSLRRASEQFF.

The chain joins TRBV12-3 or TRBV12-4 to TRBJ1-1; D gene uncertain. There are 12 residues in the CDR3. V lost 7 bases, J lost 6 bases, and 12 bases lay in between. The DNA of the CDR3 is TGTGCCAGCACCTCACGTGGGTCTGAAGCTTTCTTT. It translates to CASTSRGSEAFF.